The present TCR beta chain was sequenced within a study of T-cell reconstitution after alpha-beta-depleted transplantation in children. Regarding the study as a whole: The origin of alpha-beta T cells about two months after transplant was reportedly several hundred expanded graft clones.

This clonotype was detected only a few times. Its target is not known. The V end was cut by 4 bases, the J end by 2 bases, with 13 bases between. The CDR3 consists of 15 residues. The V gene's germline CDR1 is SGHRS and CDR2 YFSETQ. Molecular barcoding with unique molecular identifiers was used for the TCRbeta library. Via MiXCR, TCRdb re-called the PCR reads, giving one row per CDR3 protein. The sample holds 500,000 to 650,000 distinct CDR3 sequences, over 10% seen once. The input for sequencing was PBMCs, mostly from graft donor cells, taken 360 days after TCRalphabeta/CD19-depleted stem cell transplant. This rearrangement joins TRBV5-1 to TRBJ2-1; the D gene is possibly TRBD1 (5 bases). This receptor was taken from a male patient aged 10 to 17 who had a stem cell transplant for acute myeloid leukemia, so the T cells may come from the graft donor. The CDR3 DNA reads TGCGCCAGCAGCCCAGGGCTCGTAACCTACAATGAGCAGTTCTTC. Translated, it gives CASSPGLVTYNEQFF.